These 6 T cell receptor beta chains were sequenced from one sample in a study of OX40 agonist ivuxolimab in advanced cancers. Generated by immunoSEQ multiplex PCR, the TCRdb table keeps only in-frame clones and is missing some. Counted here are under 20,000 clones, 84% occurring once; the ten biggest clones make up over 55%. The specimen was CD4+ or CD8+ T cells sorted from blood, collected in a trial of the OX40 agonist ivuxolimab. The receptor source for this set is an adult with an advanced solid tumor such as melanoma, head and neck, liver or kidney cancer.

This clone was observed a single time. The chain employs TRBV5-6 and TRBJ2-3; 8 positions match TRBD1. Trimming removed 0 bases from V and 2 bases from J; junction bases left unmatched: 8. CDR1 is SGHDT and CDR2 is YYEEEE in the germline V gene. CDR3 length equals 17 residues. In DNA form, the CDR3 reads TGTGCCAGCAGCTTGGCCCCGGGACAGGCGAACACAGATACGCAGTATTTT. Its protein product is CASSLAPGQANTDTQYF.

The gene calls are TRBV19 and TRBJ2-1, with 10 bases matching TRBD1. The CDR3 is 16 residues long. V trimming: 1 base; J trimming: 8 bases; junction bases outside the gene matches: 8. CDR1 and CDR2 from the germline V gene are LNHDA and SQIVND (reference sequence). The CDR3 loop is CASSIGGDRGIDEQFF. Written as DNA, the CDR3 is TGTGCCAGTAGTATAGGAGGGGACAGGGGTATCGATGAGCAGTTCTTC. Based on the CDR3 plus reference TRBV19 and TRBJ2-1, the full variable domain is DGGITQSPKYLFRKEGQNVTLSCEQNLNHDAMYWYRQDPGQGLRLIYYSQIVNDFQKGDIAEGYSVSREKKESFPLTVTSAQKNPTAFYLCASSIGGDRGIDEQFFGPGTRLTVL.

This clone was counted a single time. The sample carries other DNA sequences with the same CDR3. This rearrangement joins TRBV9 to TRBJ2-7; D tentatively reads TRBD1 or TRBD2 (6 bases each). V dropped 2 bases and J dropped 3 bases, with 12 bases sitting between them. The CDR3 contains 14 residues. The germline CDR1 and CDR2 sequences are SGDLS and YYNGEE. The CDR3: CASSVGGGGYEQYF. CDR3 bases: TGTGCCAGCAGCGTGGGTGGAGGGGGCTACGAGCAGTACTTC.

The chain links TRBV13 to TRBJ2-1; possible D gene TRBD2, 5 bases. The CDR3 consists of 15 residues. Germline V CDR1 and CDR2: PRHDT, FYEKMQ (reference sequence). Trimming pared 0 bases from V and 2 bases from J, leaving 8 bases between. The CDR3 nucleotides are TGTGCCAGCAGCTTAGGGGACTTCGCCTACAATGAGCAGTTCTTC. Its translation is CASSLGDFAYNEQFF.

This chain uses TRBV25-1 with TRBJ1-1; D gene unclear. The CDR3 sequence is 13 residues long. V dropped 2 bases and J dropped 0 bases, with 4 bases sitting between them. Germline CDR1 is MGHDK and CDR2 is SYGVNS. The CDR3 protein is CASSEGLNTEAFF. The CDR3 coding sequence is TGTGCCAGCAGTGAAGGTTTGAACACTGAAGCTTTCTTT.

The table lists this clone with a count of one. V usage is TRBV7-2 and J usage is TRBJ2-2; D uncertain. There are 14 residues in the CDR3. Germline values: CDR1 SGHTA, CDR2 FQGNSA. V lost 3 bases and J lost 6, with 11 bases in between. DNA for the CDR3: TGTGCCAGCAGCTTCCCCAACGTGCCCGGGGAGCTGTTTTTT. Translation gives CASSFPNVPGELFF.